The rows below give T cell receptor beta chains drawn from one sample of a study of blood T cell repertoires in COVID-19. Sequencing was performed with immunoSEQ multiplex PCR; in TCRdb, only in-frame clones are kept and a portion is missing. The sample carries approximately 97,000 clones, 90% recorded once. Sequencing was performed on peripheral blood. Source of these receptors: a man in his 60s with acute or convalescent COVID-19. CDR3s include the opening cysteine and the closing phenylalanine or tryptophan. The order of the fields is CDR3 length, V gene, J gene, CDR3 protein.

>13|TRBV19|TRBJ1-6
CATRQGINSPLHF
>14|TRBV9|TRBJ1-2
CASSVGQGANGYTF
>14|TRBV6-5|TRBJ1-2
CASSFAQGADGYTF
>14|TRBV5-1|TRBJ1-1
CASSLGVAGTEAFF
>14|TRBV5-1|TRBJ2-1
CATKTSTGEVEQFF
>14|TRBV10-3|TRBJ1-1
CATGDRVGNTEAFF
>15|TRBV5-6|TRBJ1-2
CASSLPDDRGRGYTF
>13|TRBV29-1|TRBJ1-5
CSARTVGNQPQHF
>15|TRBV5-1|TRBJ2-2
CASSLGAGNTGELFF
>14|TRBV29-1|TRBJ1-1
CSVVSYNRDTEAFF
>14|TRBV18|TRBJ2-1
CASSPQAGNNEQFF
>15|TRBV5-1|TRBJ1-5
CASSYNSGGNQPQHF
>13|TRBV10-2|TRBJ1-2
CASSEWAGGGYTF
>13|TRBV12-3/TRBV12-4|TRBJ2-5
CASSPRVGETQYF
>15|TRBV18|TRBJ1-2
CASSSGQGVTYGYTF
>13|TRBV29-1|TRBJ1-2
CSAKGQGTNGYTF
>13|TRBV2|TRBJ2-1
CASSDHRVNEQFF
>14|TRBV19|TRBJ1-4
CASSLPRGAEKLFF
>17|TRBV5-1|TRBJ2-7
CASSKGVGTDKAYEQYF